Sequencing of this T cell receptor beta chain was carried out in a study of stem cell transplantation in POMP-related autoinflammatory disease. General study findings and limits: A trend toward lower repertoire diversity and greater clonality appeared in every analyzed T-cell subset of PRAID patients.

This table comes from immunoSEQ multiplex PCR, and its TCRdb copy is limited to in-frame clones, with some not included. In the table there are some 70,000 clones, roughly 88% of which are singletons. A note on this clone: Its antigen is as yet unknown.

The germline CDR1 and CDR2 sequences are SNHLY and FYNNEI. Between the trimmed V and J ends, which lost 4 bases and 5 bases, there was a span of 12 bases. The CDR3 extends over 14 amino acids. The sample in question was CD4+ T cells from PBMCs, obtained after stem cell transplantation. This sequence joins TRBV2 and TRBJ1-5, with D unresolved. The source of this sequence is a human patient with POMP-related autoinflammation and immune dysregulation (PRAID). These T cells may partly come from the graft donor. In DNA, the CDR3 is TGTGCCAGCAGTGTGGAGGGAATCGATCAGCCCCAGCATTTT. Translating gives CASSVEGIDQPQHF.